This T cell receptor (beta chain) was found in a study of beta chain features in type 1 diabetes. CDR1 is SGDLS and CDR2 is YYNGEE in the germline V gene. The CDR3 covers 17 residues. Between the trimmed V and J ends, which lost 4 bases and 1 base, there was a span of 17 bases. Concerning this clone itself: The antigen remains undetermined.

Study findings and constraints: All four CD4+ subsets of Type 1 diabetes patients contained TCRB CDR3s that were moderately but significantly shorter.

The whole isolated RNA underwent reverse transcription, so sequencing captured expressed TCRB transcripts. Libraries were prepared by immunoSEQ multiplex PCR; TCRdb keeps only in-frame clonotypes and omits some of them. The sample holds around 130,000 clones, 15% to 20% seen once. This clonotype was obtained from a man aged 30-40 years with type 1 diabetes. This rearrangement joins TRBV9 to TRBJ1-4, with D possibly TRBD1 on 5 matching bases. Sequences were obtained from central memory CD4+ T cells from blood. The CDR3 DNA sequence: TGTGCCAGCAGCAGAGAGGGCAGGGTAGTAACTAATGAAAAACTGTTTTTT. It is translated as CASSREGRVVTNEKLFF.